The clone carrying this T cell receptor beta chain was counted a few times. The antigen is not known. The sample originates from a study of T-cell memory formation after mild COVID-19. Study-level information: In these data, TCR clusters were largely donor specific. Study results and caveats: Among contracting clones, CD4+ were mainly CM/EM and CD8+ enriched in EMRA. Clones contracting over day 15 to 85 were CD4/CD8 balanced, with later expanders leaning CD4+.

The ends lost 0 bases at V and 0 bases at J; junction bases unmatched: 11. CDR1 and CDR2 (germline): ENHRY, SYGVKD. The CDR3 covers 20 residues. TCR alpha and TCR beta cDNA libraries with sample barcodes and UMIs came from 5'RACE using constant-segment primers. TCRdb ran MiXCR on the 5' RACE reads and lists one entry per CDR3 protein. The sample yields 200,000 to 250,000 distinct CDR3 sequences, around 9.5% seen once. The chain recombines TRBV10-3 with TRBJ2-1; 10 nucleotides match TRBD1. The sequence derives from a man aged 18 to 29 who had mild COVID-19 (a few samples of this study predate the infection). Cell type and time point are not known. Sequences were obtained from PBMCs or a T cell subset sorted from them (not recorded which). The DNA of the CDR3 is TGTGCCATCAGTGAGTCGACCGGTTATAGGACAGGGGGCTCCTACAATGAGCAGTTCTTC. Translated: CAISESTGYRTGGSYNEQFF.